This T cell receptor (beta chain) was captured in a study of CD8+CD57+ T cells in acquired aplastic anemia. Flow cytometry had shown expanded CD8+CD57+ cells in the patients chosen for sequencing. Template material for TCR beta VDJ and CDR3 profiling consisted of genomic DNA. TCRdb recomputed calls from the reads with MiXCR, one row per CDR3 protein. Among about 240,000 distinct CDR3 sequences, 40% to 50% were seen once, and the ten largest hold approximately 7.8%. This CDR3 has 14 residues. The V end was cut by 6 bases, the J end by 2 bases, with 13 bases between. CDR1 is MDHEN, CDR2 SYDVKM, per germline.

The specimen was sorted CD4+, CD8+, or CD8+CD57+ T cells (not recorded which) from PBMCs. The sequence was obtained from a human donor with aplastic anemia. The rearrangement links TRBV28 to TRBJ2-5; D possibly corresponds to TRBD1 (6 bases). The CDR3 sequence is CASRAGTRQETQYF. The CDR3 DNA is TGTGCCAGCAGAGCCGGGACACGTCAAGAGACCCAGTACTTC.